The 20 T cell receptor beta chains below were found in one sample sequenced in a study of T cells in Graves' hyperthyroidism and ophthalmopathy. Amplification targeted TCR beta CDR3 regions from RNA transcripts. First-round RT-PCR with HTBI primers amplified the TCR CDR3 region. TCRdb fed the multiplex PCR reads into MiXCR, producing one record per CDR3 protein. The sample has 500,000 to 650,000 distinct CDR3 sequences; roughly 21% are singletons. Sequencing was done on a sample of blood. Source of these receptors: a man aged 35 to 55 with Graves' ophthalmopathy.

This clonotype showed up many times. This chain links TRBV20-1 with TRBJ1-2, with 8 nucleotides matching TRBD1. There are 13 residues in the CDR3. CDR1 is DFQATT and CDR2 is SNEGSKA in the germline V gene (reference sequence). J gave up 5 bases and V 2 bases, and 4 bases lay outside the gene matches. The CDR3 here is CSARQGAGYGYTF. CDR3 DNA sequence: TGCAGTGCTAGACAGGGGGCAGGATATGGCTACACCTTC.

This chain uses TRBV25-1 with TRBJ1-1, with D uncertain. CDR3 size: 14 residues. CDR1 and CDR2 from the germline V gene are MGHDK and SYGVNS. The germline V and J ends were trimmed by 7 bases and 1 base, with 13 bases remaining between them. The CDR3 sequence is CASTGPMGNTEAFF. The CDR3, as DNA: TGTGCCAGCACCGGACCGATGGGGAACACTGAAGCTTTCTTT.

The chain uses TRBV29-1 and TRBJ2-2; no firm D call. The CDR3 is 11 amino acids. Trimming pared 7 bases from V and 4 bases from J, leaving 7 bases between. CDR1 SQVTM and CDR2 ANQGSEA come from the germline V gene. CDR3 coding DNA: TGCAGCGGGAGAACCACCGGGGAGCTGTTTTTT. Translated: CSGRTTGELFF.

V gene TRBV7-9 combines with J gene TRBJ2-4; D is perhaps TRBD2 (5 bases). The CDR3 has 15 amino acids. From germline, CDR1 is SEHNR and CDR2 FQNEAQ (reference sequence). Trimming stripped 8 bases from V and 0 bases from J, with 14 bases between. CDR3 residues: CASGGQNIAKNIQYF. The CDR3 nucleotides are TGTGCCAGCGGAGGCCAGAACATAGCCAAAAACATTCAGTACTTC.

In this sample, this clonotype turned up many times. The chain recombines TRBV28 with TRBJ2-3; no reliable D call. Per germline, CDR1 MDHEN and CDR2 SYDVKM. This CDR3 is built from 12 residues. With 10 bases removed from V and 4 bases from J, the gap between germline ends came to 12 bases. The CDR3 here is CATGPGADTQYF. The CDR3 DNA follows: TGTGCCACCGGGCCCGGAGCAGATACGCAGTATTTT.

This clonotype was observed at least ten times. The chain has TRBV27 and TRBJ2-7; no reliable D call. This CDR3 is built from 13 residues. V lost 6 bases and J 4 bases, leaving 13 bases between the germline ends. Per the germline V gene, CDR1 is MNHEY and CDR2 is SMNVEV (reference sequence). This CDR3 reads CASSPLRTYEQYF. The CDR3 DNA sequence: TGTGCCAGCAGCCCTCTTCGTACTTACGAGCAGTACTTC.

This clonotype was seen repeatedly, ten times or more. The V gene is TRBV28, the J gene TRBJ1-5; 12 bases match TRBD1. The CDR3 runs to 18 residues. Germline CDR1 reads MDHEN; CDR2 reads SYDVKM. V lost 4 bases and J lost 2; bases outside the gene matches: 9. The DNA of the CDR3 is TGTGCCAGCAGTTCGCCGGGACAGGGGGCGAGTGGCAATCAGCCCCAGCATTTT. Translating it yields CASSSPGQGASGNQPQHF.

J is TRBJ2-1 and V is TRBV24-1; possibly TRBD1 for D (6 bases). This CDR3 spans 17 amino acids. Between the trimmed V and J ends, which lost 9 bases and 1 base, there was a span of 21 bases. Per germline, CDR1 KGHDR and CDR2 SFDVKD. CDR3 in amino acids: CATSLGAGALSYNEQFF. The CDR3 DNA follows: TGTGCCACCTCTCTTGGGGCAGGGGCCCTTTCCTACAATGAGCAGTTCTTC.

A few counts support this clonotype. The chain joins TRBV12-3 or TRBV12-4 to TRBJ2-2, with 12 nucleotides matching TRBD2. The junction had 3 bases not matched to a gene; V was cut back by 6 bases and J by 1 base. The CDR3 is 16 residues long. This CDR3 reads CASSLAGGQNTGELFF. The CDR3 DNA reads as TGTGCCAGCAGCCTAGCGGGGGGGCAGAACACCGGGGAGCTGTTTTTT.

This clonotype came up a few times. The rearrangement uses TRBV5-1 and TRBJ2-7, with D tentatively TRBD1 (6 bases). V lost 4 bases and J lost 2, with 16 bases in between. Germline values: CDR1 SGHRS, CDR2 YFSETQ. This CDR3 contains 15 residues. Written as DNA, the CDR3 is TGCGCCAGCAGCCAACAGGGAAGGAATGCCTACGAGCAGTACTTC. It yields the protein CASSQQGRNAYEQYF.

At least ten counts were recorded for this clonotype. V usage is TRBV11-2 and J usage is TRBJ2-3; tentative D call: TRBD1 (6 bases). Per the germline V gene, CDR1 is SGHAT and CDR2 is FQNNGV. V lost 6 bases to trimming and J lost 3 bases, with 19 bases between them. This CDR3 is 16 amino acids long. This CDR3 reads CASSLQGERMTDTQYF. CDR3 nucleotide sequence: TGTGCCAGCAGTTTACAGGGTGAGAGGATGACAGATACGCAGTATTTT.

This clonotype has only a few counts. CDR3 nucleotides: TGTGCCAGCAGCACGGGACTGTACACTGAAGCTTTCTTT. The encoded protein is CASSTGLYTEAFF. This chain uses TRBV7-9 with TRBJ1-1; a possible D gene is TRBD1 (5 bases). From germline, CDR1 is SEHNR and CDR2 FQNEAQ (reference sequence). This CDR3 is built from 13 residues. Trimming shortened V by 5 bases and J by 3 bases, and 10 bases separated the two germline ends. Full variable domain (missing parts from reference TRBV7-9 and TRBJ1-1): DTGVSQNPRHKITKRGQNVTFRCDPISEHNRLYWYRQTLGQGPEFLTYFQNEAQLEKSRLLSDRFSAERPKGSFSTLEIQRTEQGDSAMYLCASSTGLYTEAFFGQGTRLTVV.

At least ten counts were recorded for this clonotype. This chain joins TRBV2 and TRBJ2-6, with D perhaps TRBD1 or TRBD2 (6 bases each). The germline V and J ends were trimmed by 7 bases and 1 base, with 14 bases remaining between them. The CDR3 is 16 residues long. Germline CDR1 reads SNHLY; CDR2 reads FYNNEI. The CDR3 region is CASMSQGTSGANVLTF. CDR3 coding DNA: TGTGCCAGCATGTCCCAGGGGACTTCTGGGGCCAACGTCCTGACTTTC.

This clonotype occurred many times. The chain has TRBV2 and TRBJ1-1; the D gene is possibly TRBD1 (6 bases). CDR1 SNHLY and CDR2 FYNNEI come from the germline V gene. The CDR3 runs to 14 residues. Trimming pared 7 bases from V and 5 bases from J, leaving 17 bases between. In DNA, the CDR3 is TGTGCCAGCATCTCCCTAGGGGGGCAGACTGAAGCTTTCTTT. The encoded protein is CASISLGGQTEAFF. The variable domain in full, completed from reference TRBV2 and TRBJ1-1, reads EPEVTQTPSHQVTQMGQEVILRCVPISNHLYFYWYRQILGQKVEFLVSFYNNEISEKSEIFDDQFSVERPDGSNFTLKIRSTKLEDSAMYFCASISLGGQTEAFFGQGTRLTVV.

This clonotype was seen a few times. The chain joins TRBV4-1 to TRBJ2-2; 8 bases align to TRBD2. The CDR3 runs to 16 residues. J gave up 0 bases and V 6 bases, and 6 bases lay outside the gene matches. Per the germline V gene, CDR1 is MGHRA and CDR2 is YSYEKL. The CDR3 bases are TGCGCCAGCAGTCGCGGGGGGACGGCGAACACCGGGGAGCTGTTTTTT. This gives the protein CASSRGGTANTGELFF.

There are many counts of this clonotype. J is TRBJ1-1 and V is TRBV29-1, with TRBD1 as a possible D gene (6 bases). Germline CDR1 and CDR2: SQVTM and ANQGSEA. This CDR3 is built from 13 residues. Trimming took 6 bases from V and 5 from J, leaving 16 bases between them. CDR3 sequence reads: CSVARQAGTEAFF. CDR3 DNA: TGCAGCGTGGCCCGACAGGCAGGAACTGAAGCTTTCTTT. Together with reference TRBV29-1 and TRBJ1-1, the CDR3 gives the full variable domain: SAVISQKPSRDICQRGTSLTIQCQVDSQVTMMFWYRQQPGQSLTLIATANQGSEATYESGFVIDKFPISRPNLTFSTLTVSNMSPEDSSIYLCSVARQAGTEAFFGQGTRLTVV.

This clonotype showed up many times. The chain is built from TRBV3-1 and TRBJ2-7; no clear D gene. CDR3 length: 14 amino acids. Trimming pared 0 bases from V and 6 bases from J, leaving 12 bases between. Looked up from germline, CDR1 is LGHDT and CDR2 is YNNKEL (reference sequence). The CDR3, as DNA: TGTGCCAGCAGCCAAGATTGGGCCAGTCCCGAGCAGTACTTC. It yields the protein CASSQDWASPEQYF.

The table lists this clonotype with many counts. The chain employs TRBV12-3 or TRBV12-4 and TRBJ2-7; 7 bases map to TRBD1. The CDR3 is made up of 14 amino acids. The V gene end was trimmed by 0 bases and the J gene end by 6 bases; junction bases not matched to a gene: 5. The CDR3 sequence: CASSLARQGTEQYF. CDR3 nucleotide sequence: TGTGCCAGCAGTTTAGCACGACAGGGAACCGAGCAGTACTTC.

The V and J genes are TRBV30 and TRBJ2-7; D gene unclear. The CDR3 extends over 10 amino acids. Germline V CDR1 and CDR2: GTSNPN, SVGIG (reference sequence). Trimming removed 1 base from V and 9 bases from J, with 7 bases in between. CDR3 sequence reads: CAWSAGVQYF. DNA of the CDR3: TGTGCCTGGAGTGCGGGTGTGCAGTACTTC.

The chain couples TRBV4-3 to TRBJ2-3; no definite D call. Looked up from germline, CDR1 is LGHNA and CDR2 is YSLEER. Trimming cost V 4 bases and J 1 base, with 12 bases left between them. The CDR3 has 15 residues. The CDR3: CASSLLPGGTDTQYF. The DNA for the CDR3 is TGCGCCAGCAGCCTCCTCCCCGGTGGCACAGATACGCAGTATTTT.